This is a list of T cell receptor beta chains from one sample in a study of blood T cell repertoires in COVID-19. Assay used: immunoSEQ multiplex PCR; TCRdb lists only in-frame clones, some missing. The sample records about 160,000 clones, approximately 85% being singletons. Source material: peripheral blood. Receptors were obtained from a man aged 35 to 55 who had recovered from COVID-19. CDR3s include the opening cysteine and the closing phenylalanine or tryptophan. The D gene is left open where the match is weak. Rows may omit the clone size; those that give it use once, few, many or a size class.

>-|TRBV4-3|-|TRBJ2-7
TGCGCCAGCAGCCAAGACCCAGGGTCGGTGTACGAGCAGTACTTC
CASSQDPGSVYEQYF
>-|TRBV7-2|TRBD1|TRBJ2-5
TGTGCCAGCAGCGGACAGGGATGGGGAGAGACCCAGTACTTC
CASSGQGWGETQYF
>-|TRBV11-2|TRBD2|TRBJ2-7
TGTGCCAGCAGCCCCAGCCCCCGACTAGCGGCCTACGAGCAGTACTTC
CASSPSPRLAAYEQYF
>-|TRBV19|-|TRBJ1-3
TGTGCCAGTAGTATTAAACAGTCGCTCGCTGGAAACACCATATATTTT
CASSIKQSLAGNTIYF
>-|TRBV6-5|-|TRBJ2-7
TGTGCCAGCAGGAGGTTTACCACTTCCTACGAGCAGTACTTC
CASRRFTTSYEQYF
>once|TRBV7-2|-|TRBJ2-5
TGTGCCAGCAGCCAGGGGCCGCAGAAGGCCCAGTACTTC
CASSQGPQKAQYF
>-|TRBV6-5|-|TRBJ2-7
TGTGCCAGCAGGGGCCCAGCCTACGAGCAGTACTTC
CASRGPAYEQYF
>-|TRBV19|TRBD1|TRBJ2-1
TGTGCCAGTAGAAGGACAGGGTCCTACAATGAGCAGTTCTTC
CASRRTGSYNEQFF
>-|TRBV18|-|TRBJ1-2
TGTGCCAGCTCACCGGGGGCTCGCTATGGCTACACCTTC
CASSPGARYGYTF
>-|TRBV18|TRBD1|TRBJ1-6
TGTGCCAGCTCAACTGGGACAGGGCCCTCACCCCTCCACTTT
CASSTGTGPSPLHF
>-|TRBV7-8|TRBD1|TRBJ2-2
TGTGCCAGCAGCTTACGGACAGGGTACACCGGGGAGCTGTTTTTT
CASSLRTGYTGELFF
>-|TRBV4-2|-|TRBJ2-7
TGTGCCAGCAGCCAAGGAGCACAGGGAGCCTACGAGCAGTACTTC
CASSQGAQGAYEQYF
>-|TRBV3-1/TRBV3-2|-|TRBJ1-4
TGTGCCAGCAGCCAAGAAATTGCAGCAGGTGAAAAACTGTTTTTT
CASSQEIAAGEKLFF
>-|TRBV2|TRBD1|TRBJ2-7
TGTGCCAGCAGTGCGGGACAGGGAAGGCACGAGCAGTACTTC
CASSAGQGRHEQYF
>-|TRBV23-1|TRBD1|TRBJ1-2
TGCGCCAGCAGTCCGCGGCTCGGGACAGGTCCTTACTATGGCTACACCTTC
CASSPRLGTGPYYGYTF
>-|TRBV7-9|TRBD1|TRBJ1-1
TGTGCCAGCAGCACGGACAGGGGGCGCTTTTTGAGTGAAGCTTTCTTT
CASSTDRGRFLSEAFF
>-|TRBV28|TRBD1|TRBJ2-5
TGTGCCAGCAGTTCAACAGGGGGCAGAGAGACCCAGTACTTC
CASSSTGGRETQYF
>-|TRBV5-4|-|TRBJ2-3
TGTGCCAGCAGCTTGGAGGGGGGCACAGATACGCAGTATTTT
CASSLEGGTDTQYF
>-|TRBV18|TRBD1|TRBJ1-2
TGTGCCAGCTCGCCCGGGACAGGGGGGCCCTATGGCTACACCTTC
CASSPGTGGPYGYTF
>-|TRBV4-2|-|TRBJ2-7
TGTGCCAGCAGCCAGACTACGGACCGCTACGAGCAGTACTTC
CASSQTTDRYEQYF
>-|TRBV18|-|TRBJ2-1
TGTGCCAGCTCACCCCAACGAGGGGGAATCTCCTACAATGAGCAGTTCTTC
CASSPQRGGISYNEQFF
>-|TRBV19|-|TRBJ1-5
TGTGCCAGTAGTTTTGTGCTGGGGGCTGGACAGCCCCAGCATTTT
CASSFVLGAGQPQHF
>-|TRBV20-1|-|TRBJ2-4
TGCAGTGCTAGCTGGGGGGACATTCAGTACTTC
CSASWGDIQYF
>-|TRBV30|TRBD1|TRBJ1-4
TGTGCCTGGAGTCGCACAGGGGGTGAAAAACTGTTTTTT
CAWSRTGGEKLFF
>-|TRBV9|TRBD2|TRBJ2-1
TGTGCCAGCAGCGTATTAGCGGGGGCACTACCCTACAATGAGCAGTTCTTC
CASSVLAGALPYNEQFF
>-|TRBV7-9|TRBD2|TRBJ2-1
TGTGCCAGCAGCTCCGGACTAGCGGACCTTTACAATGAGCAGTTCTTC
CASSSGLADLYNEQFF
>-|TRBV11-2|TRBD1|TRBJ1-1
TGTGCCAGCAGCAAGAACCAGGGGGCGCTCACTGAAGCTTTCTTT
CASSKNQGALTEAFF
>-|TRBV30|-|TRBJ2-2
TGTGCCTGGAGTCAGAATCCCGGGGAGCTGTTTTTT
CAWSQNPGELFF
>-|TRBV6-6|TRBD1|TRBJ1-2
TGTGCCAGCAGCCGAAACCCGCTTGCCGGGACAGCGATTAACTATGGCTACACCTTC
CASSRNPLAGTAINYGYTF
>-|TRBV7-2|-|TRBJ2-6
TGTGCCAGCAGCTTAGTCGCCGGGTCTGGGGCCAACGTCCTGACTTTC
CASSLVAGSGANVLTF
>-|TRBV10-3|-|TRBJ1-2
TGTGCCATCAGCCCAGGGGACTATGGCTACACCTTC
CAISPGDYGYTF
>-|TRBV7-3|TRBD2|TRBJ2-5
TGTGCCAGCAGCTTAATGGCGGGGGTCCAAGAGACCCAGTACTTC
CASSLMAGVQETQYF
>-|TRBV7-6|-|TRBJ2-5
TGTGCCAGCAGCTCGCCGTGGGGGGGGCAGCAACAAGAGACCCAGTACTTC
CASSSPWGGQQQETQYF
>once|TRBV11-3|-|TRBJ1-4
TGTGCCAGCAGCTTAGATCTCGGGGAAAAACTGTTTTTT
CASSLDLGEKLFF
>-|TRBV10-3|-|TRBJ2-3
TGTGCCACTAGCAATGGTGCGGGACCCACAGATACGCAGTATTTT
CATSNGAGPTDTQYF
>-|TRBV11-2|TRBD2|TRBJ2-1
TGTGCCAGCAGCTTAGTGAGCGGGGGGGCCGGCTACAATGAGCAGTTCTTC
CASSLVSGGAGYNEQFF
>-|TRBV7-9|-|TRBJ2-7
TGTGCCAGCAGCTTAGGACAGGCTAGCTCCTACGAGCAGTACTTC
CASSLGQASSYEQYF
>-|TRBV12-3/TRBV12-4|TRBD1|TRBJ2-7
TGTGCCAGCAGCCAGGGACAGGACGAGCAGTACTTC
CASSQGQDEQYF
>-|TRBV7-7|-|TRBJ2-5
TGTGCTAGCAGCTTAGAGGGGCCAGGGGCCCAGTACTTC
CASSLEGPGAQYF
>-|TRBV7-9|-|TRBJ2-3
TGTGCCAGCAGCTTACGGCAGGCGTTCACAGATACGCAGTATTTT
CASSLRQAFTDTQYF
>-|TRBV19|TRBD1|TRBJ2-7
TGTGCCAGTAGCCGACAGGGGTTATACGAGCAGTACTTC
CASSRQGLYEQYF
>-|TRBV7-9|-|TRBJ1-1
TGTGCCAGCAGCCTCGGACAAAGCACTGAAGCTTTCTTT
CASSLGQSTEAFF
>-|TRBV6-5|TRBD1|TRBJ1-2
TGTGCCAGCACCTACAGGGGGCAGCAAGGCTACACCTTC
CASTYRGQQGYTF
>-|TRBV9|-|TRBJ2-3
TGTGCCAGCAGCGTAGGGGAGACTCGCACAGATACGCAGTATTTT
CASSVGETRTDTQYF
>once|TRBV20-1|-|TRBJ2-1
TGCAGTGCTAGCCAGATGGAGCAGTTCTTC
CSASQMEQFF
>-|TRBV6-2/TRBV6-3|TRBD1|TRBJ2-3
TGTGCCAGCAGTCACCCCGGGACAGGGGAAGATACGCAGTATTTT
CASSHPGTGEDTQYF
>-|TRBV2|-|TRBJ2-7
TGTGCCAGCCTCCTGGAACGGCAGGCCTACGAGCAGTACTTC
CASLLERQAYEQYF
>once|TRBV21-1|-|TRBJ2-1
TGTGCCAGCAGCAAGACGCTAGCGGGGGGGTTCAATGAGCAGTTCTTC
CASSKTLAGGFNEQFF
>-|TRBV28|-|TRBJ2-7
TGTGCCAGCAGGTGGCGGGCGAGCTCCTACGAGCAGTACTTC
CASRWRASSYEQYF
>-|TRBV5-1|-|TRBJ2-1
TGCGCCAGCAGCTCGGGGTTGCTCCGGCAGTTCTTC
CASSSGLLRQFF
>-|TRBV30|-|TRBJ1-4
TGTGCCTCCGCAGCAGCCGAAGCGCTGTTTTTT
CASAAAEALFF
>-|TRBV19|TRBD2|TRBJ2-5
TGTGCCAGTAGGAGACTAGCGGAGGGGGAGACCCAGTACTTC
CASRRLAEGETQYF
>-|TRBV5-5|-|TRBJ1-3
TGTGCCAGCAGTTGGTCCGGGGGTGATGGAAACACCATATATTTT
CASSWSGGDGNTIYF
>-|TRBV11-2|-|TRBJ2-5
TGTGCCAGCAGCAAGAGAGCGGCAGGTTTCGTTCAAGAGACCCAGTACTTC
CASSKRAAGFVQETQYF
>-|TRBV28|-|TRBJ2-7
TGTGCCAGCAGTTTCTATGGGAGTCCGTACGAGCAGTACTTC
CASSFYGSPYEQYF
>-|TRBV7-2|TRBD2|TRBJ2-1
TGTGCCAGCAGCCCCGCCGGGACTAGGTACAATGAGCAGTTCTTC
CASSPAGTRYNEQFF
>-|TRBV9|-|TRBJ1-4
TGTGCCAGCAGCCTACAGGGCGCTAATGAAAAACTGTTTTTT
CASSLQGANEKLFF
>-|TRBV2|-|TRBJ2-1
TGTGCCAGCAGTGAACAAGGGAGGGGGTACAATGAGCAGTTCTTC
CASSEQGRGYNEQFF
>-|TRBV18|-|TRBJ2-5
TGTGCCAGCTCACCACCGAGCAGGGAGACCCAGTACTTC
CASSPPSRETQYF